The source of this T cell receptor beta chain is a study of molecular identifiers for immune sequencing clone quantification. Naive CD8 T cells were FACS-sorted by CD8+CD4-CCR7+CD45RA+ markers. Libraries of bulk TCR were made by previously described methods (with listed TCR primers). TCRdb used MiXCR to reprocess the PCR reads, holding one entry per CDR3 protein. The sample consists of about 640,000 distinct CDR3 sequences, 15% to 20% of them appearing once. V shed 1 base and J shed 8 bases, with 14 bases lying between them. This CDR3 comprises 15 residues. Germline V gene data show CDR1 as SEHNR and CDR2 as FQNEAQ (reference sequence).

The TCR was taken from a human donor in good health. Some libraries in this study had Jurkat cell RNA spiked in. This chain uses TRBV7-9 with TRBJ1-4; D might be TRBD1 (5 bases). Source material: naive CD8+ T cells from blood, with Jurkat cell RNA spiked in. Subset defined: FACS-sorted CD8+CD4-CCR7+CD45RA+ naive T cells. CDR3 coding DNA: TGTGCCAGCAGCTTAGTGGGGGACCCTGGGGAAAAACTGTTTTTT. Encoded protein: CASSLVGDPGEKLFF.